One sample yielded the 17 T cell receptor beta chains listed below, sequenced in a study of control samples from healthy donors and cancer patients. Measured with immunoSEQ multiplex PCR; TCRdb has only the in-frame clones, and not every one. This sample has about 64,000 clones, with 80% to 95% found just once. The source material was PBMCs. The source of these receptors is a man in his forties with colorectal cancer.

This clone was seen a single time. The chain employs TRBV2 and TRBJ2-1; a weak D match, TRBD2 (5 bases). There are 15 residues in the CDR3. CDR1 and CDR2 (germline): SNHLY, FYNNEI. Trimming removed 6 bases at V and 7 bases at J, with 19 bases between. This CDR3 reads CASSRGDTKGNEQFF. CDR3 DNA: TGTGCCAGCAGCCGGGGTGACACGAAGGGAAATGAGCAGTTCTTC.

CDR3 sequence (DNA): TGTGCCAGCAGCTTGGGACAGGGACTTTCAGGAAACACCATATATTTT. This sequence encodes CASSLGQGLSGNTIYF. The rearrangement uses TRBV5-6 and TRBJ1-3, with 7 positions matching TRBD1. CDR1 and CDR2 (germline): SGHDT, YYEEEE. CDR3 length equals 16 residues. V was pared by 0 bases and J by 4 bases, with 7 bases of the junction left unmatched.

Here the CDR3 reads CATSRGSGENTEAFF. In nucleotides, the CDR3 is TGTGCCACCAGCAGAGGGTCAGGAGAGAACACTGAAGCTTTCTTT. The genes are TRBV15 and TRBJ1-1; D gene ambiguous. Trimming pared 1 base from V and 1 base from J, leaving 10 bases between. Germline V gene sequence: CDR1 LNHNV, CDR2 YYDKDF (reference sequence). CDR3 length: 15 amino acids.

The chain links TRBV4-2 to TRBJ1-3; a possible D gene is TRBD1 (6 bases). Germline V gene data show CDR1 as LGHNA and CDR2 as YNFKEQ. V gave up 0 bases and J gave up 0 bases, with 12 bases separating them. The CDR3 is 17 amino acids. The CDR3 is CASSQDPGGRSGNTIYF. The CDR3 DNA follows: TGTGCCAGCAGCCAAGATCCCGGGGGCCGCTCTGGAAACACCATATATTTT.

The genes are TRBV5-1 and TRBJ1-2; D call uncertain. The CDR3 is 17 amino acids. From germline, CDR1 is SGHRS and CDR2 YFSETQ. The V and J ends lost 1 base and 0 bases respectively, with 16 bases between them. This chain's CDR3 is CASSLSLLQSANYGYTF. The DNA for the CDR3 is TGCGCCAGCAGCTTGAGTCTGCTGCAGTCCGCTAACTATGGCTACACCTTC.

V usage is TRBV29-1 and J usage is TRBJ1-2; D gene uncertain. There are 10 residues in the CDR3. The germline V gene has CDR1 SQVTM and CDR2 ANQGSEA. V lost 4 bases, J lost 6 bases, and 6 bases lay in between. The CDR3 spells CSVGTDGYTF. In nucleotides, the CDR3 is TGCAGCGTTGGGACGGATGGCTACACCTTC.

V gene TRBV5-5 combines with J gene TRBJ1-5, with a tentative D call TRBD1 (5 bases). V dropped 0 bases and J dropped 6 bases, with 16 bases sitting between them. In germline, CDR1 is SGHKS, CDR2 YYEKEE (reference sequence). CDR3 size: 16 residues. The CDR3 region is CASSLEGTTRGQPQHF. CDR3 nucleotide sequence: TGTGCCAGCAGCTTGGAAGGGACTACAAGGGGTCAGCCCCAGCATTTT.

This clone is a singleton in its sample. The chain joins TRBV5-4 to TRBJ1-2; 10 bases line up with TRBD1. The CDR3 runs 14 residues. The germline gives CDR1 SGHNT, CDR2 YYREEE (reference sequence). Germline trimming cut 4 bases from V and 5 bases from J; bases unmatched to any gene: 5. The CDR3 spells CASSRPGQGYGYTF. The CDR3 DNA is TGTGCCAGCAGCAGGCCGGGACAGGGGTATGGCTACACCTTC.

This CDR3 reads CASSPDAGSDTQYF. Here the CDR3 DNA reads TGCGCCAGCAGCCCGGACGCGGGGTCAGATACGCAGTATTTT. V gene TRBV5-1 combines with J gene TRBJ2-3; the D gene is possibly TRBD2 (6 bases). The CDR3 consists of 14 residues. V lost 4 bases and J 4 bases, leaving 13 bases between the germline ends. Germline V gene sequence: CDR1 SGHRS, CDR2 YFSETQ.

CDR3 DNA: TGTGCCAGCAGCTTAGTCAAGGGGCCCACATCTGAAGCTTTCTTT. Translation: CASSLVKGPTSEAFF. V gene TRBV11-2 combines with J gene TRBJ1-1, with D possibly matching TRBD1 (5 bases). Germline V gene sequence: CDR1 SGHAT, CDR2 FQNNGV. This CDR3 has 15 residues. Trimming removed 1 base at V and 6 bases at J, with 15 bases between.

The chain is built from TRBV5-1 and TRBJ2-7, with 8 bases fitting TRBD2. The germline V gene has CDR1 SGHRS and CDR2 YFSETQ. This CDR3 contains 13 residues. The V segment lost 4 bases and the J segment 6 bases; nucleotides outside the gene matches: 6. The CDR3 DNA reads as TGCGCCAGCAGCGCAAGCGGGGGCCTCGAGCAGTACTTC. Protein product: CASSASGGLEQYF.

The chain is built from TRBV7-6 and TRBJ1-1, with 7 positions matching TRBD1. V dropped 0 bases and J dropped 8; count of bases not matched to a gene: 9. Looked up from germline, CDR1 is SGHVS and CDR2 is FNYEAQ. This CDR3 has 15 residues. The CDR3 reads CASSLAGRGVGEAFF. CDR3 sequence (DNA): TGTGCCAGCAGCTTAGCGGGCAGGGGGGTTGGCGAAGCTTTCTTT.

This clone came up a few times. The rearrangement uses TRBV5-4 and TRBJ1-1; D not resolved. Germline loops: CDR1 SGHNT, CDR2 YYREEE (reference sequence). V lost 0 bases and J lost 1, with 4 bases in between. The CDR3 runs to 13 residues. The CDR3 sequence: CASSLGENTEAFF. The CDR3, as DNA: TGTGCCAGCAGCTTGGGGGAGAACACTGAAGCTTTCTTT.

In regard to this clone: One end of the junction is discordant with germline, which a read error may explain. The chain employs TRBV7-9 and TRBJ1-1; D uncertain. The CDR3 runs 14 residues. Germline lookup yields CDR1 SEHNR and CDR2 FQNEAQ (reference sequence). The DNA for the CDR3 is TGTGCCAGCGGCTTTGAGATGGGAAGTACTGAAGCTTTCTTT. It codes for CASGFEMGSTEAFF.

The V call is TRBV19, the J call TRBJ1-6, with no clear D. The V end was cut by 8 bases, the J end by 8 bases, with 10 bases between. The CDR3 loop spans 12 amino acids. Germline V gene sequence: CDR1 LNHDA, CDR2 SQIVND (reference sequence). The CDR3 nucleotides are TGTGCCAGTTCCGACCGGGATTCACCCCTCCACTTT. It translates to CASSDRDSPLHF. The complete variable domain, with remaining parts taken from reference TRBV19 and TRBJ1-6, reads DGGITQSPKYLFRKEGQNVTLSCEQNLNHDAMYWYRQDPGQGLRLIYYSQIVNDFQKGDIAEGYSVSREKKESFPLTVTSAQKNPTAFYLCASSDRDSPLHFGNGTRLTVT.

The chain carries TRBV18 and TRBJ2-7; D ambiguous. CDR1 is KGHSH, CDR2 LQKENI, per germline. CDR3 length equals 14 residues. Trimming left V 1 base short and J 4 bases short, with 11 bases between. CDR3 region: CASSPLAASYEQYF. As DNA, the CDR3 is TGTGCCAGCTCACCACTCGCCGCATCGTACGAGCAGTACTTC.

In its sample, this clone was seen once. The chain employs TRBV7-3 and TRBJ1-2; 9 nucleotides agree with TRBD1. Germline V gives CDR1 SGHTA, CDR2 FQGTGA. After removal of 4 bases from V and 6 bases from J, the junction contained 6 bases not matched to a gene. The CDR3 has 14 amino acids. Written as DNA, the CDR3 is TGTGCCAGCAGCTCTAGGGGACAGGGAGATGGCTACACCTTC. Its translation: CASSSRGQGDGYTF.